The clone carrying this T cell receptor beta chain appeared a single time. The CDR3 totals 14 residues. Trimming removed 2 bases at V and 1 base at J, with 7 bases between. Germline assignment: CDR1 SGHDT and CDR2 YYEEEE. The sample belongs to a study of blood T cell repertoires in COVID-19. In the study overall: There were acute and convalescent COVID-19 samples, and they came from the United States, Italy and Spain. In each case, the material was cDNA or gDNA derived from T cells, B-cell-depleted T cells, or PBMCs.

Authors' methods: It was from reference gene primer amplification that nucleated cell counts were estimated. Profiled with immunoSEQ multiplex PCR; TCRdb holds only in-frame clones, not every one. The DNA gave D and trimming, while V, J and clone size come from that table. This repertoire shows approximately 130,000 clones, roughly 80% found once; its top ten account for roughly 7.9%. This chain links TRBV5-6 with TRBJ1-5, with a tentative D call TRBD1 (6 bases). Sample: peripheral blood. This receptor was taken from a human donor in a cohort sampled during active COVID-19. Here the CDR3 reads CASSFRGSNQPQHF. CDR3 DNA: TGTGCCAGCAGCTTCAGGGGAAGCAATCAGCCCCAGCATTTT.